These 5 T cell receptor beta chains were all obtained from the same sample, sequenced in a study of T-cell memory formation after mild COVID-19. In TCRdb, the 5' RACE reads were re-called with MiXCR into one record per CDR3 protein. The sample lists 400,000 or so distinct CDR3 sequences, around 20% occurring once. The specimen was PBMCs or a T cell subset sorted from them (not recorded which). Receptors originate from an adult woman who had mild COVID-19 (a few samples of this study predate the infection). Cell type and time point are not known.

There are a few counts of this clonotype. The V gene is TRBV4-1, the J gene TRBJ2-5; D might be TRBD1 (6 bases). The CDR3 has 15 residues. CDR1 is MGHRA and CDR2 is YSYEKL in the germline V gene. Deletions cut 5 bases from V and 2 bases from J, with 15 bases between. CDR3 amino acids: CASSYRVRTQETQYF. Written as DNA, the CDR3 is TGCGCCAGCAGCTACAGGGTCCGGACACAAGAGACCCAGTACTTC.

A few counts support this clonotype. V and J are TRBV6-2 or TRBV6-3 and TRBJ2-1, with 10 bases identical to TRBD2. Trimming cost V 2 bases and J 4 bases; bases outside gene matches: 2. The CDR3 sequence is 15 residues long. Germline CDR1 reads MNHEY; CDR2 reads SVGEGT. The chain's CDR3 is CASSYQAGGYNEQFF. The CDR3 DNA is TGTGCCAGCAGTTACCAAGCGGGAGGGTACAATGAGCAGTTCTTC.

V is TRBV5-1 and J is TRBJ2-2; no reliable D call. The length of the CDR3 is 14 residues. The germline gives CDR1 SGHRS, CDR2 YFSETQ. V lost 4 bases to trimming and J lost 10 bases, with 17 bases between them. The DNA for the CDR3 is TGCGCCAGCAGCGTAACGGTAATTGAGAAGGAGCTGTTTTTT. As protein: CASSVTVIEKELFF.

The genes are TRBV7-2 and TRBJ2-7; 7 positions match TRBD1. The trim removed 5 bases at V and 2 bases at J, leaving 9 bases unmatched. The length of the CDR3 is 15 residues. CDR1 and CDR2 (germline): SGHTA, FQGNSA. Written as DNA, the CDR3 is TGTGCCAGCAGCCAACGGACAGGCCGGGCCTACGAGCAGTACTTC. It is translated as CASSQRTGRAYEQYF.

The chain employs TRBV20-1 and TRBJ2-2; no reliable D call. The CDR3 is 15 amino acids. The V end was cut by 3 bases, the J end by 5 bases, with 16 bases between. Germline loops: CDR1 DFQATT, CDR2 SNEGSKA (reference sequence). DNA for the CDR3: TGCAGTGCTAGGGTGGACCGCGACGTAACCGGGGAGCTGTTTTTT. It yields the protein CSARVDRDVTGELFF.